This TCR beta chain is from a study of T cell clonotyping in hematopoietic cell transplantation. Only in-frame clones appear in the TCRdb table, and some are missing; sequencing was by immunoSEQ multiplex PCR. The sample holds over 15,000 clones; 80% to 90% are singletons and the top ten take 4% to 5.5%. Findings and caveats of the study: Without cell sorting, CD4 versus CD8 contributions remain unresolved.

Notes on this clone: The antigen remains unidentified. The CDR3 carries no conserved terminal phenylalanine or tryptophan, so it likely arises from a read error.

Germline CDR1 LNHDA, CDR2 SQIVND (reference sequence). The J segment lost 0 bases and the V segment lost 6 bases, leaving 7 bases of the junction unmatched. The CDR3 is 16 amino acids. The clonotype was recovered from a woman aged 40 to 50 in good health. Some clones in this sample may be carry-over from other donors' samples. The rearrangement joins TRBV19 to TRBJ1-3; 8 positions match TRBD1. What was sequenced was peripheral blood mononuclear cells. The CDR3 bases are TGTGCCAGTAGCCAGGACAGGGCCCACTCTGGAAACACCATATATCTT. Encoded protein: CASSQDRAHSGNTIYL.